The 7 T cell receptor beta chains reported below all come from one sample, sequenced in a study of T cells in Graves' hyperthyroidism and ophthalmopathy. Template material for amplifying TCR beta CDR3 regions consisted of RNA transcripts. An initial round of RT-PCR targeting the TCR CDR3 relied on the HTBI primer set. In TCRdb, the multiplex PCR reads were re-called with MiXCR into one record per CDR3 protein. Of roughly 660,000 distinct CDR3 sequences in the sample, around 15% were seen once. Sequencing input: blood. The receptors stem from a man aged 45-60 years with Graves' hyperthyroidism.

V gene TRBV4-1 combines with J gene TRBJ2-1, with unresolved D. The CDR3 runs 13 residues. Trimming removed 2 bases from V and 9 bases from J, with 11 bases in between. The germline CDR1 and CDR2 sequences are MGHRA and YSYEKL. CDR3 sequence: CASSQPPIGEQFF. In DNA, the CDR3 is TGCGCCAGCAGCCAACCCCCAATAGGTGAGCAGTTCTTC.

This clonotype came up a few times. The chain recombines TRBV7-6 with TRBJ2-2; the D is unclear. Trimming pared 5 bases from V and 7 bases from J, leaving 8 bases between. The germline V gene encodes CDR1 SGHVS and CDR2 FNYEAQ. The CDR3 runs to 12 residues. The CDR3 spells CASSPIVGELFF. The DNA of the CDR3 is TGTGCCAGCAGCCCCATAGTCGGGGAGCTGTTTTTT.

This clonotype has just a few counts. The chain uses TRBV20-1 and TRBJ2-5, with D uncertain. CDR1 and CDR2 (germline): DFQATT, SNEGSKA (reference sequence). This CDR3 has 16 amino acids. Trimming took 6 bases from V and 7 from J, leaving 27 bases between them. The CDR3 DNA reads as TGCAGTGCCACTTCGGGTACAGCGAGGTCCGTAGGGACCCAGTACTTC. Translation: CSATSGTARSVGTQYF.

This clonotype was counted many times. This chain uses TRBV28 with TRBJ2-7; 8 nucleotides agree with TRBD2. The ends lost 2 bases at V and 4 bases at J; junction bases unmatched: 4. The germline V gene encodes CDR1 MDHEN and CDR2 SYDVKM. CDR3 length equals 14 residues. CDR3 nucleotide sequence: TGTGCCAGCAGTTTAGGCGGGAGGTTGTACGAGCAGTACTTC. It specifies CASSLGGRLYEQYF.

Only a few counts were recorded for this clonotype. CDR3 amino acids: CASSSGQGRVNTEAFF. In DNA, the CDR3 is TGTGCCAGCTCATCCGGACAGGGGAGGGTGAACACTGAAGCTTTCTTT. The V and J genes are TRBV18 and TRBJ1-1; 9 nucleotides align to TRBD1. CDR3 length: 16 residues. V was clipped by 5 bases and J by 0 bases; unmatched bases: 7. Looked up from germline, CDR1 is KGHSH and CDR2 is LQKENI.

As to this clonotype: A much larger clonotype is one base distant, so this may be a read error. This chain joins TRBV29-1 and TRBJ2-7, with 9 bases fitting TRBD2. CDR3 length equals 15 residues. V dropped 4 bases and J dropped 3; count of bases not matched to a gene: 10. Per germline, CDR1 SQVTM and CDR2 ANQGSEA. CDR3 amino acids: CSVGGRPSGNYEQYF. The CDR3 nucleotides read TGCAGCGTTGGGGGGCGGCCTAGCGGGAACTACGAGCAGTACTTC.

The rearrangement uses TRBV7-8 and TRBJ2-3; D gene uncertain. V shed 2 bases and J shed 0 bases, with 9 bases lying between them. Germline CDR1 SGHVS, CDR2 FQNEAQ. This CDR3 has 15 amino acids. The CDR3 DNA follows: TGTGCCAGCAGCTTACGGCGGCTTAGCACAGATACGCAGTATTTT. The encoded protein is CASSLRRLSTDTQYF.